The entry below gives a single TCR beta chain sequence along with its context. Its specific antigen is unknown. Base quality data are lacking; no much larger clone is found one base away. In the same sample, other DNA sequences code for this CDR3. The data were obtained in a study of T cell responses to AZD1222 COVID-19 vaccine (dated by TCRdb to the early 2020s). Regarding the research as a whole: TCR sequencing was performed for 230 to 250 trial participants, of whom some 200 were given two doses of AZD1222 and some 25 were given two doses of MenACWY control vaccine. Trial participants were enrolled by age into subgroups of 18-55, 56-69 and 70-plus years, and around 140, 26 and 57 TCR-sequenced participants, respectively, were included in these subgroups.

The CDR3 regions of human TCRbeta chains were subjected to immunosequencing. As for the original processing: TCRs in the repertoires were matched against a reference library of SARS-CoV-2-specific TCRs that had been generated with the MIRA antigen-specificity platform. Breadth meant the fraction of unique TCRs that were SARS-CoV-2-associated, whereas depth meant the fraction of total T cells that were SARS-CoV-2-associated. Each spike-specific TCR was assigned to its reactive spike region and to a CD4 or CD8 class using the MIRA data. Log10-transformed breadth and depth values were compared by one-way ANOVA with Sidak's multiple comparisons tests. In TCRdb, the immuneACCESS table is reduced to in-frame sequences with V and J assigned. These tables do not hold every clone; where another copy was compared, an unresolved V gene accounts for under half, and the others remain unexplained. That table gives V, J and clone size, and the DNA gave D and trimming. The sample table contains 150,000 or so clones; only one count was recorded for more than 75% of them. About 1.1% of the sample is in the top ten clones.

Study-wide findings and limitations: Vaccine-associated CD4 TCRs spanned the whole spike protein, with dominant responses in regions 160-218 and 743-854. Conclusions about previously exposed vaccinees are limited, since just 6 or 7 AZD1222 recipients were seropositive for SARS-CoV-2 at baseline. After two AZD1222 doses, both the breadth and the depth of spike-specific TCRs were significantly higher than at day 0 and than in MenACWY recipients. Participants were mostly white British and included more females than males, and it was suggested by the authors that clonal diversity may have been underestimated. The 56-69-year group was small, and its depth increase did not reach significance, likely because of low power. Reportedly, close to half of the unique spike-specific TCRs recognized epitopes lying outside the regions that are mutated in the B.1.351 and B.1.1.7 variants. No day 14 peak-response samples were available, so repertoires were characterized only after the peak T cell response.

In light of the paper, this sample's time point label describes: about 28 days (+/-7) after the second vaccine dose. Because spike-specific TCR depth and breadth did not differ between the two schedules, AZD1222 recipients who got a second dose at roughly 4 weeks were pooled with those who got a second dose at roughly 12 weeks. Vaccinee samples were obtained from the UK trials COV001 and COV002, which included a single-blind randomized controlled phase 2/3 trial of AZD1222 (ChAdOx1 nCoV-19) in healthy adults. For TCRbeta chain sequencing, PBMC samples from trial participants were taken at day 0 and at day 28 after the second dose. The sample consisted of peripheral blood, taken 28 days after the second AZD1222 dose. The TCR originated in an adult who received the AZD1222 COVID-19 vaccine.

The CDR3 reads as follows: CASSFRANYGYTF. DNA sequence: TGTGCCAGCAGTTTCAGAGCTAACTATGGCTACACCTTC. This chain joins TRBV27 to TRBJ1-2; no D gene can be assigned with confidence. Sequences MNHEY (CDR1) and SMNVEV (CDR2) are obtained from the germline V gene (reference sequence). Between the V and J ends, shortened by 3 bases and 0 bases respectively, the junction contains 5 bases. The CDR3 has 13 amino acids, counting the end cysteine and phenylalanine. This entry keeps only the CDR3 DNA: 39 bases, framed from base 1.